The 16 T cell receptor beta chains below were found in one sample sequenced in a study of T-cell memory formation after mild COVID-19 (dated by TCRdb to the early 2020s). The library was prepared using 5' RACE. The instrument was an Illumina NovaSeq 6000. Clones were called with MiXCR by TCRdb after fastp trimmed the public reads at Q25, and only in-frame beta chains were retained. All rows with the same CDR3 protein become a single entry with the most common DNA and genes. The sample includes approximately 410,000 distinct CDR3 sequences, with less than 25% observed a single time. Roughly 14% of the sample is taken by the ten largest. Sequenced material: PBMCs or a T cell subset sorted from them (not recorded which). The source of these receptors is an adult woman who had mild COVID-19 (a few samples of this study predate the infection). The sample titles of this study are shuffled in the database, so cell type and time point are left out; the donor was told from shared clones.

The chain is built from TRBV27 and TRBJ2-1, with D tentatively TRBD2 (6 bases). The CDR3 is 16 amino acids. With 4 bases removed from V and 2 bases from J, the gap between germline ends came to 15 bases. Germline V gene lookup returns CDR1 MNHEY and CDR2 SMNVEV (reference sequence). The CDR3 reads CASSSGGPLPYNEQFF. CDR3 DNA: TGTGCCAGCAGTTCCGGAGGGCCCCTTCCCTACAATGAGCAGTTCTTC.

The V and J genes are TRBV4-1 and TRBJ1-5; no definite D call. Trimming stripped 0 bases from V and 4 bases from J, with 10 bases between. Germline V gene sequence: CDR1 MGHRA, CDR2 YSYEKL. The CDR3 runs 15 residues. DNA for the CDR3: TGCGCCAGCAGCCAAGATATGACAAATAATCAGCCCCAGCATTTT. This gives the protein CASSQDMTNNQPQHF.

This clonotype showed up just a few times. The chain combines TRBV7-9 with TRBJ2-5, with TRBD2 identical over 12 bases. V shed 6 bases and J 1 base; nucleotides not matched to a gene: 15. The germline CDR1 and CDR2 sequences are SEHNR and FQNEAQ (reference sequence). The CDR3 is 19 residues long. In nucleotides, the CDR3 is TGTGCCAGCAGACCGAGGATTGGGACTAGCGGGCTCATCCAAGAGACCCAGTACTTC. Translating gives CASRPRIGTSGLIQETQYF. The full variable domain, with the rest looked up from reference TRBV7-9 and TRBJ2-5, is DTGVSQNPRHKITKRGQNVTFRCDPISEHNRLYWYRQTLGQGPEFLTYFQNEAQLEKSRLLSDRFSAERPKGSFSTLEIQRTEQGDSAMYLCASRPRIGTSGLIQETQYFGPGTRLLVL.

This clonotype was seen more than once but under ten times. The gene calls are TRBV18 and TRBJ1-1; the match to TRBD1 covers 9 bases. With V trimmed by 3 bases and J by 1 base, 3 bases remained unmatched. This CDR3 is built from 15 residues. The germline CDR1 and CDR2 sequences are KGHSH and LQKENI. The CDR3, as DNA: TGTGCCAGCTCACCTAGGACAGGGGAGAACACTGAAGCTTTCTTT. Translating it yields CASSPRTGENTEAFF.

This clonotype has just a few counts. The chain is built from TRBV12-3 or TRBV12-4 and TRBJ1-1; 7 bases map to TRBD1. CDR3 size: 16 residues. The V and J ends lost 3 bases and 4 bases, in that order; junction bases with no gene match: 11. DNA of the CDR3: TGTGCCAGCAGTTTCTATCCGACAGGGTCGGGCACTGAAGCTTTCTTT. It yields the protein CASSFYPTGSGTEAFF.

The CDR3 nucleotides are TGTGCCAGCAGCCAACGGGGGGCGAACACTGAAGCTTTCTTT. Its protein is CASSQRGANTEAFF. V and J are TRBV3-1 and TRBJ1-1, with D perhaps TRBD1 (6 bases). CDR1 is LGHDT, CDR2 YNNKEL, per germline (reference sequence). The length of the CDR3 is 14 residues. Trimming cost V 2 bases and J 1 base, with 8 bases left between them.

This chain uses TRBV6-6 with TRBJ2-4; 7 nucleotides line up with TRBD2. Trimming at V came to 6 bases and at J to 6 bases, leaving 11 bases not matched to a gene. The germline gives CDR1 MNHNY, CDR2 SVGAGI (reference sequence). The CDR3 runs 15 residues. As DNA, the CDR3 is TGTGCCAGCAGCCATGCCGGTGGGAGGGGAAACATTCAGTACTTC. Protein product: CASSHAGGRGNIQYF.

This clonotype was observed a few times. The J gene is TRBJ2-3, the V gene TRBV27; no clear D. Germline V lookup: CDR1 MNHEY, CDR2 SMNVEV (reference sequence). The CDR3 has 14 amino acids. V shed 10 bases and J shed 5 bases, with 19 bases lying between them. CDR3 protein: CATHTLLVGDTQYF. Here the CDR3 DNA reads TGTGCCACCCATACACTTTTAGTCGGAGATACGCAGTATTTT.

This chain links TRBV5-5 with TRBJ1-5, with D maybe TRBD1 (6 bases). Looked up from germline, CDR1 is SGHKS and CDR2 is YYEKEE (reference sequence). Trimming removed 0 bases at V and 6 bases at J, with 13 bases between. The CDR3 spans 15 residues. The CDR3 sequence is CASSLVQGRAQPQHF. The CDR3, as DNA: TGTGCCAGCAGCTTGGTTCAGGGGCGGGCTCAGCCCCAGCATTTT.

The V gene is TRBV2, the J gene TRBJ2-7, with 10 bases fitting TRBD1. The CDR3 covers 14 residues. CDR1 and CDR2 from the germline V gene are SNHLY and FYNNEI. With V trimmed by 3 bases and J by 4 bases, 3 bases remained unmatched. The CDR3 coding sequence is TGTGCCAGCAGTGACGAGGGACAGGGGTACGAGCAGTACTTC. It yields the protein CASSDEGQGYEQYF.

This clonotype was counted between two and nine times. This rearrangement joins TRBV9 to TRBJ2-1; D is perhaps TRBD1 (6 bases). Deletions cut 3 bases from V and 15 bases from J, with 16 bases between. Germline lookup yields CDR1 SGDLS and CDR2 YYNGEE. CDR3 length: 12 residues. CDR3 nucleotides: TGTGCCAGCAGCGAACAGTACCAGGGGCTGTTCTTC. Amino acid sequence: CASSEQYQGLFF.

This clonotype has ten or more counts. This chain joins TRBV6-5 and TRBJ1-5; possibly TRBD1 for D (5 bases). The length of the CDR3 is 14 residues. Germline V gene lookup returns CDR1 MNHEY and CDR2 SVGAGI. Trimming removed 2 bases from V and 6 bases from J, with 11 bases in between. CDR3 region: CASSYGAGTQPQHF. For the CDR3, the DNA is TGTGCCAGCAGTTACGGTGCAGGGACTCAGCCCCAGCATTTT.

This chain uses TRBV6-6 with TRBJ1-1; D ambiguous. V lost 9 bases and J lost 3, with 11 bases in between. The CDR3 is 12 amino acids. Germline CDR1 and CDR2: MNHNY and SVGAGI (reference sequence). CDR3 protein: CASLLRDTEAFF. The DNA of the CDR3 is TGTGCCAGTCTACTCCGGGACACTGAAGCTTTCTTT.

The CDR3 nucleotides are TGTGCCAGCAGCAATTATGTAACTAGCGGGAGCACAGATACGCAGTATTTT. It encodes CASSNYVTSGSTDTQYF. This rearrangement joins TRBV7-3 to TRBJ2-3; 9 positions match TRBD2. The germline gives CDR1 SGHTA, CDR2 FQGTGA. Unmatched junction bases numbered 9, after V lost 5 bases and J lost 0 bases. This CDR3 region has 17 residues.

This clonotype was seen a few times. V usage is TRBV6-6 and J usage is TRBJ2-1; D unclear. CDR3 size: 14 residues. The V and J ends lost 8 bases and 7 bases respectively, with 18 bases between them. CDR1 and CDR2 (germline): MNHNY, SVGAGI (reference sequence). The CDR3 DNA reads as TGTGCCAGCTCCGTAGAGGCCCTGAAAAATGAGCAGTTCTTC. Translation gives CASSVEALKNEQFF.

The chain links TRBV2 to TRBJ1-1; D remains ambiguous. The CDR3 contains 13 residues. The germline gives CDR1 SNHLY, CDR2 FYNNEI. Trimming stripped 7 bases from V and 1 base from J, with 10 bases between. For the CDR3, the DNA is TGTGCCAGCACCGTTGGGAGGAACACTGAAGCTTTCTTT. Amino acids: CASTVGRNTEAFF. The entire variable domain, with the rest obtained from reference TRBV2 and TRBJ1-1, is as follows: EPEVTQTPSHQVTQMGQEVILRCVPISNHLYFYWYRQILGQKVEFLVSFYNNEISEKSEIFDDQFSVERPDGSNFTLKIRSTKLEDSAMYFCASTVGRNTEAFFGQGTRLTVV.